The 3 T cell receptor beta chains in this list originate from one sample, sequenced in a study of chemoradiotherapy in HPV16-positive cancers. Clones were sequenced by immunoSEQ multiplex PCR, and TCRdb holds only the in-frame ones, with some missing. The top ten clones hold approximately 19% of a sample with approximately 14,000 clones, approximately 70% of them seen once. This sample was gathered from a patient who underwent chemoradiotherapy. These receptors were taken from a human donor with HPV-associated anogenital cancer.

This clone was observed a single time. The chain is built from TRBV7-3 and TRBJ2-1; the D gene is possibly TRBD2 (5 bases). The germline V gene has CDR1 SGHTA and CDR2 FQGTGA. The V gene lost 3 bases and the J gene lost 0 bases, with 15 bases spanning the gap. This CDR3 has 17 residues. The CDR3 region is CASSFGSGGPSYNEQFF. The CDR3 nucleotides read TGTGCCAGCAGCTTCGGGTCCGGCGGGCCCTCCTACAATGAGCAGTTCTTC.

The V call is TRBV27, the J call TRBJ2-7; D not resolved. The CDR3 sequence is 15 residues long. CDR1 and CDR2 (germline): MNHEY, SMNVEV (reference sequence). Trimming removed 3 bases from V and 1 base from J, with 13 bases in between. CDR3 sequence: CASSFSLHKSYEQYF. DNA of the CDR3: TGTGCCAGCAGTTTCAGTCTTCACAAATCCTACGAGCAGTACTTC.

The rearrangement joins TRBV4-1 to TRBJ1-5; a weak D match, TRBD1 (6 bases). The V gene's germline CDR1 is MGHRA and CDR2 YSYEKL. V was cut by 2 bases and J by 6 bases, with 8 bases left in between. This CDR3 contains 13 residues. In nucleotides, the CDR3 is TGCGCCAGCAGCCAATCAGGGGTTCAGCCCCAGCATTTT. It encodes CASSQSGVQPQHF.